The T cell receptor beta chain described here comes from a study of Tregs in tolerant kidney transplant recipients. This CDR3 is 20 amino acids long. CDR1 is SGHVS, CDR2 FQNEAQ, per germline. The V gene end was trimmed by 5 bases and the J gene end by 6 bases; junction bases not matched to a gene: 17. The assay was immunoSEQ multiplex PCR, and TCRdb's table has in-frame clones only and misses some. The sample carries some 66,000 clones, just under 95% recorded once. The rearrangement links TRBV7-8 to TRBJ2-3; TRBD2 matches at 16 bases. Sequenced material: CD8+ T cells from blood, taken before the transplant. This sequence was found in a human donor who received a combined kidney and bone marrow transplant. The CDR3 is CASSIPFGTSGRGGVDTQYF. The CDR3 nucleotides are TGTGCCAGCAGCATACCATTCGGGACTAGCGGGAGGGGGGGCGTTGATACGCAGTATTTT. Based on the CDR3 plus reference TRBV7-8 and TRBJ2-3, the full variable domain is GAGVSQSPRYKVAKRGQDVALRCDPISGHVSLFWYQQALGQGPEFLTYFQNEAQLDKSGLPSDRFFAERPEGSVSTLKIQRTQQEDSAVYLCASSIPFGTSGRGGVDTQYFGPGTRLTVL.